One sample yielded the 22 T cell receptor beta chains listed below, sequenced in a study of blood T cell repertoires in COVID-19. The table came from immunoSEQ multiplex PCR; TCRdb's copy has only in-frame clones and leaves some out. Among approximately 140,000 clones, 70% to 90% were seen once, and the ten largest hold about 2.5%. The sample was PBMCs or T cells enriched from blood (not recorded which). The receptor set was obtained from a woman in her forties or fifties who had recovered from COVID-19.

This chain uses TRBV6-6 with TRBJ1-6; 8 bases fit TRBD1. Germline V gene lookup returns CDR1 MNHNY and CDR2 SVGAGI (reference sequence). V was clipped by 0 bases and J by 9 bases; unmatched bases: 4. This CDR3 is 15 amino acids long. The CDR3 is CASSYSDRVFSPLHF. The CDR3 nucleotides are TGTGCCAGCAGTTACTCGGACAGGGTATTTTCACCCCTCCACTTT.

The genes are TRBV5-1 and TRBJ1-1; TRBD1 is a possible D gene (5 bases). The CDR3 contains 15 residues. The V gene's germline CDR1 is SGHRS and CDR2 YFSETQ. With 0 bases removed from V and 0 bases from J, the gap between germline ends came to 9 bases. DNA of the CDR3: TGCGCCAGCAGCTTGGGACAGACTGTGAACACTGAAGCTTTCTTT. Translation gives CASSLGQTVNTEAFF.

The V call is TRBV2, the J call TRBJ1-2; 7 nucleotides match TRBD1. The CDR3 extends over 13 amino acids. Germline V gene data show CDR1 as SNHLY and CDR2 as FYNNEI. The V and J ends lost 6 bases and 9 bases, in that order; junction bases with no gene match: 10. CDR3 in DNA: TGTGCCAGCAGATTAGACAGGGACGGTAGCTACACCTTC. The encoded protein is CASRLDRDGSYTF. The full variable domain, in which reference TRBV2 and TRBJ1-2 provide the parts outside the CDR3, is EPEVTQTPSHQVTQMGQEVILRCVPISNHLYFYWYRQILGQKVEFLVSFYNNEISEKSEIFDDQFSVERPDGSNFTLKIRSTKLEDSAMYFCASRLDRDGSYTFGSGTRLTVV.

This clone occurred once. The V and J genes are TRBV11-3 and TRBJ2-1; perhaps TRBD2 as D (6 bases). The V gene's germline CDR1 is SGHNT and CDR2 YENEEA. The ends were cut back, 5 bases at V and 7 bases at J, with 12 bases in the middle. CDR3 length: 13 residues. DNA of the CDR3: TGTGCCAGCAGCACGACAAGCGGGAATGAGCAGTTCTTC. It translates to CASSTTSGNEQFF.

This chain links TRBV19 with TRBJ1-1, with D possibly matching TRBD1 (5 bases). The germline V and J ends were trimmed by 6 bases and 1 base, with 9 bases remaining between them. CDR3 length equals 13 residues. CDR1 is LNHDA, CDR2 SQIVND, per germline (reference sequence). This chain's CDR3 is CASSLQENTEAFF. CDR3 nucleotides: TGTGCCAGTAGCCTACAGGAGAACACTGAAGCTTTCTTT.

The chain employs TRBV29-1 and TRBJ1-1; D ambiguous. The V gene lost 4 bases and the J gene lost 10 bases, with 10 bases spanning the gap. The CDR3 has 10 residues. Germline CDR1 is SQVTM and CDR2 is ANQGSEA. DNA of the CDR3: TGCAGCGTTGGTCAAGCTGGAGCTTTCTTT. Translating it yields CSVGQAGAFF.

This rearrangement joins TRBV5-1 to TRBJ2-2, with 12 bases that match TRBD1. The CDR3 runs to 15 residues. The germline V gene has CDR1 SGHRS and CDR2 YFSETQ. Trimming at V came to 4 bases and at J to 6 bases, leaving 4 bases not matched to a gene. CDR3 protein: CASSPGQGASGELFF. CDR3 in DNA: TGCGCCAGCAGCCCGGGACAGGGGGCATCCGGGGAGCTGTTTTTT.

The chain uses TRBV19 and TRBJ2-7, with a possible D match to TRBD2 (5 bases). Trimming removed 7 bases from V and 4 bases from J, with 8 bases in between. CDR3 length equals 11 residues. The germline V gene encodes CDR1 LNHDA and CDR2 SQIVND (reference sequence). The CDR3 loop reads CASKGLYEQYF. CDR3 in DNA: TGTGCCAGTAAAGGACTTTACGAGCAGTACTTC.

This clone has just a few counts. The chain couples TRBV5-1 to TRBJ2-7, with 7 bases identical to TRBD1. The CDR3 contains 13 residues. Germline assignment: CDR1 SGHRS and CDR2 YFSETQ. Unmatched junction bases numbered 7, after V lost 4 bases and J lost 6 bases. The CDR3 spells CASSPETGREQYF. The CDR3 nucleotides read TGCGCCAGCAGCCCGGAGACAGGGCGCGAGCAGTACTTC.

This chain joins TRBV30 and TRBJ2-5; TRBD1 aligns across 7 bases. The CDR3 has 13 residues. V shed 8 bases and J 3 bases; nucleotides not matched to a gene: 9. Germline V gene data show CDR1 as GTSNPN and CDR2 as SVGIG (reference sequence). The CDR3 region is CALRDREEETQYF. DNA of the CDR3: TGTGCCCTACGGGACAGAGAGGAAGAGACCCAGTACTTC.

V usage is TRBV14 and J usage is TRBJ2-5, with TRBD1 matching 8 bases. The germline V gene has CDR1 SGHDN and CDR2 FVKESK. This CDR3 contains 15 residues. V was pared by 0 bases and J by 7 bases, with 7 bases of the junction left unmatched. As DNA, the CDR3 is TGTGCCAGCAGCCAAGATAGCCAGGGGGCCGGGACCCAGTACTTC. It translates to CASSQDSQGAGTQYF. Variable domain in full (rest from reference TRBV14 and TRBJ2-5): EAGVTQFPSHSVIEKGQTVTLRCDPISGHDNLYWYRRVMGKEIKFLLHFVKESKQDESGMPNNRFLAERTGGTYSTLKVQPAELEDSGVYFCASSQDSQGAGTQYFGPGTRLLVL.

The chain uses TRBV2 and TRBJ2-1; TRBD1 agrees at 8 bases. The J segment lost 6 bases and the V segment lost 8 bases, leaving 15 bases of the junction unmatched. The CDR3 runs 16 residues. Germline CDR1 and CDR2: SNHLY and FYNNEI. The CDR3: CASRTPATGVFNEQFF. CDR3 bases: TGTGCCAGCCGGACCCCCGCGACAGGGGTGTTCAATGAGCAGTTCTTC.

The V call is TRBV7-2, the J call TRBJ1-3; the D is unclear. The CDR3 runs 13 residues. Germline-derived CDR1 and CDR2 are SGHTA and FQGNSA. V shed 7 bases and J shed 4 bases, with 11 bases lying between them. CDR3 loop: CASTPQVGNTIYF. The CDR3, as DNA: TGTGCCAGCACCCCCCAGGTGGGAAACACCATATATTTT. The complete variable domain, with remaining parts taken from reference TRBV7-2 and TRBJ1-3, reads GAGVSQSPSNKVTEKGKDVELRCDPISGHTALYWYRQSLGQGLEFLIYFQGNSAPDKSGLPSDRFSAERTGGSVSTLTIQRTQQEDSAVYLCASTPQVGNTIYFGEGSWLTVV.

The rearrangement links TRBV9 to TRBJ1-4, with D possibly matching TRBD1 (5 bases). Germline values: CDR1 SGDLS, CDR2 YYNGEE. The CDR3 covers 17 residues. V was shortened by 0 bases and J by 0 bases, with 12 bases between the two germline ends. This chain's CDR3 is CASSVEAGGTTNEKLFF. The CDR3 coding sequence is TGTGCCAGCAGCGTAGAAGCGGGGGGGACAACTAATGAAAAACTGTTTTTT.

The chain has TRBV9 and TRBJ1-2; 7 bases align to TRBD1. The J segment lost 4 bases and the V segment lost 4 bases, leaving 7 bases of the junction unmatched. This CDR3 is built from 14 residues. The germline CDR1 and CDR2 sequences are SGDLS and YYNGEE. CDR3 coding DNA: TGTGCCAGCAGCCCTAGGACAGGCGGCTATGGCTACACCTTC. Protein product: CASSPRTGGYGYTF. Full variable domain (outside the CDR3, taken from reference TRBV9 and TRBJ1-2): DSGVTQTPKHLITATGQRVTLRCSPRSGDLSVYWYQQSLDQGLQFLIQYYNGEERAKGNILERFSAQQFPDLHSELNLSSLELGDSALYFCASSPRTGGYGYTFGSGTRLTVV.

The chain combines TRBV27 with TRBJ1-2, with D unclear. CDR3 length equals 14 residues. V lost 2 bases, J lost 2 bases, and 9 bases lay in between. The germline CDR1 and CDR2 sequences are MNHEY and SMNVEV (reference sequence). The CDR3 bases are TGTGCCAGCAGTTTACTGACATCGAACTATGGCTACACCTTC. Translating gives CASSLLTSNYGYTF.

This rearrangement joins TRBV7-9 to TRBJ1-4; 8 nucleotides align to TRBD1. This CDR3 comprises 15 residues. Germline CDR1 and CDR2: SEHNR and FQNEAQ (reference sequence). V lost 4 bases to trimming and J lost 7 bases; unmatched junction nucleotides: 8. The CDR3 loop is CASSSGQGLAEKLFF. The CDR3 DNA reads TGTGCCAGCAGCTCCGGACAGGGACTGGCTGAAAAACTGTTTTTT. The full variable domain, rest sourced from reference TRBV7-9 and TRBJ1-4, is DTGVSQNPRHKITKRGQNVTFRCDPISEHNRLYWYRQTLGQGPEFLTYFQNEAQLEKSRLLSDRFSAERPKGSFSTLEIQRTEQGDSAMYLCASSSGQGLAEKLFFGSGTQLSVL.

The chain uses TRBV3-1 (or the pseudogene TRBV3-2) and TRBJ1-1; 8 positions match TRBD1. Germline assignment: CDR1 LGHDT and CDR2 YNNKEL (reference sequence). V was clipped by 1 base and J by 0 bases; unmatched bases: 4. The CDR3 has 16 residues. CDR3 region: CASSQVKTGVNTEAFF. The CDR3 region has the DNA TGTGCCAGCAGCCAAGTAAAGACAGGGGTGAACACTGAAGCTTTCTTT.

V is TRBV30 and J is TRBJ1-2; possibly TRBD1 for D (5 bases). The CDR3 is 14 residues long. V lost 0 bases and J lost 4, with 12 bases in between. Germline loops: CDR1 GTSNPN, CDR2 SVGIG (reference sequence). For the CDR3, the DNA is TGTGCCTGGAGTGTACTCTCAGGGTCCTATGGCTACACCTTC. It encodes CAWSVLSGSYGYTF.

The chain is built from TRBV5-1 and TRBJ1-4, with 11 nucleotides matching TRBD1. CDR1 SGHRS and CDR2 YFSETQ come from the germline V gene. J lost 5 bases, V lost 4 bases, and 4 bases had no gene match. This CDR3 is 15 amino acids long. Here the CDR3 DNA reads TGCGCCAGCAGCCCAGGGACAGGGGGAAATGAAAAACTGTTTTTT. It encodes CASSPGTGGNEKLFF.

The CDR3 is CASSYGPWGGNEKLFF. CDR3 bases: TGTGCCAGCAGTTACGGGCCGTGGGGGGGAAATGAAAAACTGTTTTTT. The gene calls are TRBV6-5 and TRBJ1-4; a weak D match, TRBD1 (5 bases). Trimming took 2 bases from V and 5 from J, leaving 15 bases between them. Germline CDR1 is MNHEY and CDR2 is SVGAGI. The CDR3 is made up of 16 amino acids.

The CDR3 region has the DNA TGTGCCAGCAGCCCCCCTACCCCAGGCCTCGGCATTCAGTACTTC. Protein: CASSPPTPGLGIQYF. The genes are TRBV3-1 (or the pseudogene TRBV3-2) and TRBJ2-4; D gene ambiguous. Deletions cut 4 bases from V and 9 bases from J, with 19 bases between. CDR1 LGHDT and CDR2 YNNKEL come from the germline V gene (reference sequence). This CDR3 region has 15 residues.